Ten or more counts support the clone carrying this T cell receptor (beta chain). Its antigen is unidentified. This sample was taken from a study of spatial heterogeneity in lung cancer. Findings and limits, study-wide: Blood showed ubiquitous tumor TCRs more often at resection than at routine follow-up.

Trimming took 8 bases from V and 6 from J, leaving 14 bases between them. Germline V gene data show CDR1 as MDHEN and CDR2 as SYDVKM. The CDR3 spans 13 residues. TCRdb ran MiXCR on the 5' RACE reads and lists one entry per CDR3 protein. Of 40,000 or so distinct CDR3 sequences detected, about 5.2% appear once; the ten largest clones hold about a quarter. Specified time point: sample taken at primary tumor resection. The chain employs TRBV28 and TRBJ2-1; D perhaps matches TRBD2 (6 bases). This TCR derives from a female donor with early-stage non-small cell lung cancer. The sequencing used PBMCs, collected at surgery. CDR3 amino acids: CASQWGEVNEQFF. CDR3 DNA sequence: TGTGCCAGCCAGTGGGGGGAAGTCAATGAGCAGTTCTTC.